The clone carrying this T cell receptor beta chain appeared once. CDR1 and CDR2 (germline): LNHDA, SQIVND (reference sequence). This CDR3 has 14 residues. Trimming cost V 3 bases and J 10 bases; bases outside gene matches: 6. These data come from a study of blood T cell repertoires in COVID-19. Study summary: COVID-19 samples collected from the United States, Italy and Spain covered acute and convalescent phases.

Participants' reported clinical history set cohort assignment. Using immunoSEQ multiplex PCR, the repertoire was profiled, and TCRdb retains in-frame clones only, with some absent. The data contain roughly 200,000 clones, around 83% of them singletons. Sequencing was done on a sample of PBMCs or T cells enriched from blood (not recorded which). The source of this sequence is a man aged 35 to 55 who had recovered from COVID-19. This chain joins TRBV19 and TRBJ1-6, with 7 bases matching TRBD1. CDR3 nucleotides: TGTGCCAGTAGTATTAAGGGGGCCGGATCACCCCTCCACTTT. This translates into CASSIKGAGSPLHF.